These T cell receptor beta chains were read from a single sample in a study of T cells in Graves' hyperthyroidism and ophthalmopathy. One entry per CDR3 protein, called by TCRdb with MiXCR from the multiplex PCR reads. The sample gives about 570,000 distinct CDR3 sequences, 40% to 55% of which show up once; 15% to 20% is in the top ten. The sample consisted of peripheral blood or thyroid tissue (not recorded which). Every receptor here comes from an adult woman with Graves' disease, either hyperthyroidism or ophthalmopathy (not recorded which). CDR3s include the opening cysteine and the closing phenylalanine or tryptophan. A D gene is named only where the DNA matches it firmly. Size values are once, few and many counts, or a class for expanded clones, and some rows have none.

D gene	V gene	J gene	clone size	CDR3 length	CDR3 DNA	CDR3 protein
.	TRBV15	TRBJ2-7	.	16	TGTGCCACCAGCAGTGCTGGGGACGTTAGGAGCGACGAGCAGTACTTC	CATSSAGDVRSDEQYF
TRBD1	TRBV28	TRBJ1-4	.	12	TGTGCCAGCAGACGACAGGGGCAAAAACTGTTTTTT	CASRRQGQKLFF
TRBD2	TRBV7-2	TRBJ2-5	few	12	TGTGCCAGCAGCCGCGGGAGTGGGACCCAGTACTTC	CASSRGSGTQYF
.	TRBV5-1	TRBJ1-1	many	15	TGCGCCAGCAGCTTGGGCTGGGGAATTGACACTGAAGCTTTCTTT	CASSLGWGIDTEAFF
.	TRBV27	TRBJ1-4	few	15	TGTGCCAGCAGAGGAATCGGGACAACTAATGAAAAACTGTTTTTT	CASRGIGTTNEKLFF
TRBD1	TRBV7-9	TRBJ1-5	once	16	TGTGCCAGCAGTCCTGACAGGGAATGTAGCAATCAGCCCCAGCATTTT	CASSPDRECSNQPQHF
.	TRBV7-2	TRBJ1-5	.	15	TGTGCCAGCAGCTCCCCGTCGAGGGCGGATCAGCCCCAGCATTTT	CASSSPSRADQPQHF
.	TRBV11-2	TRBJ2-7	many	14	TGTGCCAGCAGCCGGGGGCTAGGGACCTACGAGCAGTACTTC	CASSRGLGTYEQYF
.	TRBV19	TRBJ2-7	many	13	TGTGCCAGTAGTGTACAGGCTTTCACCGAGCAGTACTTC	CASSVQAFTEQYF
.	TRBV13	TRBJ1-1	many	14	TGTGCCAGCAGCACTTGGGGCGGGGGCACTGAAGCTTTCTTT	CASSTWGGGTEAFF
TRBD1	TRBV30	TRBJ1-1	many	14	TGTGCCTGGAGTTCGGGGACAGGGCAATCCGAAGCTTTCTTT	CAWSSGTGQSEAFF
.	TRBV4-1	TRBJ1-2	many	16	TGCGCCAGCAGCCAGGGTTTGGGGCGGCGGTTCTATGGCTACACCTTC	CASSQGLGRRFYGYTF
.	TRBV2	TRBJ1-1	once	13	TGTGCCAGCAACGTTGAGGGAAACACTGAAGCTTTCTTT	CASNVEGNTEAFF
.	TRBV2	TRBJ1-1	many	14	TGTGCCAGTCGTCTCCGTGGCTCGAACACTGAAGCTTTCTTT	CASRLRGSNTEAFF
TRBD2	TRBV10-3	TRBJ2-5	.	13	TGTGCCATCAGGCGGGAGGGCGTAGAGACCCAGTACTTC	CAIRREGVETQYF
.	TRBV6-5	TRBJ2-7	.	12	TGTGCCAGCAGTTACTCGGCAGGCGTGCAGTACTTC	CASSYSAGVQYF
.	TRBV5-6	TRBJ1-2	.	14	TGTGCCAGCAGCACCGGAGAGGAGCGGGATGGCTGCACCTTC	CASSTGEERDGCTF
TRBD2	TRBV11-2	TRBJ2-7	many	14	TGTGCCAGCAGCTTAGTTGCGGGAGACTACGAGCAGTACTTC	CASSLVAGDYEQYF
.	TRBV20-1	TRBJ2-7	few	13	TGCAGCGTTCTTGACCGCGACTCCTACGAGCAGTACTTC	CSVLDRDSYEQYF
TRBD2	TRBV7-9	TRBJ2-7	.	16	TGTGCCAGCAGCCCGGGACTAGCGGGGGGTGACCACGAGCAGTACTTC	CASSPGLAGGDHEQYF
.	TRBV5-5	TRBJ2-2	many	13	TGTGCCAGCAGCTTCTGGACAAGCGGGGAGCTGTTTTTT	CASSFWTSGELFF
.	TRBV5-1	TRBJ2-5	.	14	TGCGCCAGCAGCTTCCGTGGGGGACAAGAGACCCAGTACTTC	CASSFRGGQETQYF
.	TRBV18	TRBJ1-1	many	11	TGTGCCAGCGCCAAGAACACTGAAGCTTTCTTT	CASAKNTEAFF
.	TRBV9	TRBJ1-2	.	11	TGTGCCAGCAGCCAAGGAACTGGCTACACCTTC	CASSQGTGYTF
TRBD1	TRBV12-3/TRBV12-4	TRBJ2-7	many	15	TGTGCCAGCAGTTTAGGAGGGGGCGCCCGGAACGAGCAGTACTTC	CASSLGGGARNEQYF
.	TRBV11-2	TRBJ1-1	.	14	TGTGCCAGCAGCTTAGAACCGACGGGGTCTGAAGCTTTCTTT	CASSLEPTGSEAFF
TRBD1	TRBV7-2	TRBJ1-1	.	15	TGTGCCAGCAGCCTGGACAGGGGATTGAACACTGAAGCTTTCTTT	CASSLDRGLNTEAFF
.	TRBV6-4	TRBJ1-3	.	14	TGTGCCAGAGAGACTCCGACACGTGGAAACACCATATATTTT	CARETPTRGNTIYF
.	TRBV25-1	TRBJ2-5	.	12	TGTGCCACCCGAGGGGACCAAGAGACCCAGTACTTC	CATRGDQETQYF
.	TRBV5-1	TRBJ1-4	many	13	TGTGCCAGCAGCTTGGGTCAGAATGAAAAACTGTTTTTT	CASSLGQNEKLFF
.	TRBV29-1	TRBJ1-4	.	13	TGCAGTATCCAGGGGCATACTAATGAAAAACTGTTTTTT	CSIQGHTNEKLFF
TRBD1	TRBV10-3	TRBJ1-6	.	15	TGTGCCATCAGTGAGGACAGGGGGGGCATATCACCCCTCCACTTT	CAISEDRGGISPLHF
.	TRBV15	TRBJ1-5	.	13	TGTGCCACCAGCAGGGGACCTAGTCAGCCCCAGCATTTT	CATSRGPSQPQHF
.	TRBV18	TRBJ1-4	few	14	TGTGCCAGCTCACCTCGGCAGGCTAATGAAAAACTGTTTTTT	CASSPRQANEKLFF
.	TRBV28	TRBJ1-5	.	14	TGTGCCAGCAGTTTATGCAGGTACGATCAGCCCCAGCATTTT	CASSLCRYDQPQHF
.	TRBV2	TRBJ2-7	many	14	TGTGCCAGCAGTCCTACGGGGCCGACTTTAGAGCAGTACTTC	CASSPTGPTLEQYF
.	TRBV7-2	TRBJ1-2	few	14	TGTGCCAGCAGCTTAGCCTACTCTAACTATGGCTACACCTTC	CASSLAYSNYGYTF
.	TRBV7-9	TRBJ1-2	.	16	TGTGCCAGCAGTCCTGACAGGTACGGACTAGACTATGGCTACACCTTC	CASSPDRYGLDYGYTF
.	TRBV5-1	TRBJ1-5	many	13	TGCGCCAGCAGCCTCGGCAGGGGAGAGCCCCAGCATTTT	CASSLGRGEPQHF
.	TRBV7-9	TRBJ1-2	many	11	TGTGCCAGCAGCCGAAGAGGCGGCTACACCTTC	CASSRRGGYTF
TRBD2	TRBV7-9	TRBJ2-5	.	14	TGTGCCAGCAGCCCACTGGGACGCGGGAGGGCCCAGTACTTC	CASSPLGRGRAQYF
.	TRBV10-3	TRBJ2-2	few	13	TGTGCCATCAGAAACAGGGACACCGGGGAGCTGTTTTTT	CAIRNRDTGELFF
.	TRBV12-3/TRBV12-4	TRBJ2-5	many	14	TGTGCCAGCAGCCCTACCAGGGATATTGAGACCCAGTACTTC	CASSPTRDIETQYF
.	TRBV29-1	TRBJ1-1	.	12	TGCAGCGTTGGTCTGGGGAGCACTGAAGCTTTCTTT	CSVGLGSTEAFF
.	TRBV20-1	TRBJ2-7	many	14	TGCAGTGCTAAGAAGCCCCATCGGGTTTACGAGCAGTACTTC	CSAKKPHRVYEQYF
.	TRBV19	TRBJ1-5	.	14	TGTGCCAGTAGTATAGGGACTGGCAATCAGCCCCAGCATTTT	CASSIGTGNQPQHF
.	TRBV7-3	TRBJ2-7	few	17	TGTGCCAGCAGCTTAATCGAGACTACAAAACCCAAATACGAGCAGTACTTC	CASSLIETTKPKYEQYF
.	TRBV3-1	TRBJ2-5	many	12	TGTGCCAGCAGCCAAGCAGGGACGACCCAGTACTTC	CASSQAGTTQYF
.	TRBV11-1	TRBJ2-3	.	15	TGTGCCAGCAGCTTGGCCGGAGCGGGCACAGATACGCAGTATTTT	CASSLAGAGTDTQYF
.	TRBV29-1	TRBJ2-6	.	13	TGCAGCGCGCAGGTCTCTGGGGCCAACGTCCTTATTTTC	CSAQVSGANVLIF
.	TRBV5-1	TRBJ1-5	many	15	TGCGCCAGCAGCGAGGGGTTCTATAGCAATCAGCCCCAGCATTTT	CASSEGFYSNQPQHF
TRBD1	TRBV5-1	TRBJ2-7	many	15	TGCGCCAGCAGCTTACCGGGACAGGTGACCTACGAGCAGTACTTC	CASSLPGQVTYEQYF
.	TRBV12-3/TRBV12-4	TRBJ2-6	.	14	TGTGCCAGCAGGGGTCCGGCCTGGGCCAACGTCCTGACTTTC	CASRGPAWANVLTF
.	TRBV12-3/TRBV12-4	TRBJ1-1	.	15	TGTGCCAGCAGTTTAATCCAGGGAAGCGGCACTGAAGCTTTCTTT	CASSLIQGSGTEAFF
.	TRBV2	TRBJ1-5	once	13	TGTGCCAGCAGGGGAGTGGGAGCCGGGGCCCAGCATTTT	CASRGVGAGAQHF